Presented here are 12 T cell receptor beta chains from one specimen sequenced in a study of blood T cell repertoires in COVID-19. TCRdb keeps only in-frame clones here, not all; method: immunoSEQ multiplex PCR. The sample records approximately 45,000 clones, 85% to 90% being singletons. The sample taken for sequencing was peripheral blood. These TCRs come from a man aged 35 to 55 with active COVID-19.

This chain joins TRBV5-1 and TRBJ1-2, with D hard to call. Germline values: CDR1 SGHRS, CDR2 YFSETQ. This CDR3 has 15 amino acids. Trimming took off 2 bases at V and 4 bases at J, with 15 bases between the two ends. This CDR3 reads CASSFGEERTYGYTF. The CDR3 coding sequence is TGCGCCAGCAGCTTTGGGGAGGAGAGAACCTATGGCTACACCTTC.

This clone was observed a single time. The chain has TRBV5-1 and TRBJ2-5; D is unresolved. The ends were cut back, 3 bases at V and 5 bases at J, with 20 bases in the middle. This CDR3 spans 16 amino acids. CDR1 and CDR2 from the germline V gene are SGHRS and YFSETQ. For the CDR3, the DNA is TGCGCCAGCAGCTCGACACTGTTCACCCCCCAGGAGACCCAGTACTTC. Translated: CASSSTLFTPQETQYF. Complete variable domain (other parts from reference TRBV5-1 and TRBJ2-5): KAGVTQTPRYLIKTRGQQVTLSCSPISGHRSVSWYQQTPGQGLQFLFEYFSETQRNKGNFPGRFSGRQFSNSRSEMNVSTLELGDSALYLCASSSTLFTPQETQYFGPGTRLLVL.

This chain uses TRBV29-1 with TRBJ2-1; TRBD2 matches at 11 bases. V trimming: 6 bases; J trimming: 0 bases; junction bases outside the gene matches: 4. The CDR3 contains 15 residues. CDR1 is SQVTM, CDR2 ANQGSEA, per germline. The CDR3 protein is CSVYTSGSSYNEQFF. The DNA of the CDR3 is TGCAGCGTCTATACTAGCGGGAGCTCCTACAATGAGCAGTTCTTC.

The chain couples TRBV5-1 to TRBJ1-3; possibly TRBD1 for D (5 bases). Trimming shortened V by 2 bases and J by 0 bases, and 12 bases separated the two germline ends. There are 16 residues in the CDR3. The germline gives CDR1 SGHRS, CDR2 YFSETQ. CDR3 sequence: CASSFNSGLSGNTIYF. The CDR3 DNA sequence: TGCGCCAGCAGCTTCAATTCAGGGCTCTCTGGAAACACCATATATTTT.

The chain's CDR3 is CASSLDLTGTGDEQYF. Written as DNA, the CDR3 is TGTGCCAGCAGCTTAGATTTGACCGGGACAGGGGACGAGCAGTACTTC. The rearrangement uses TRBV11-2 and TRBJ2-7; 10 bases align to TRBD1. With V trimmed by 0 bases and J by 5 bases, 7 bases remained unmatched. Germline V gene lookup returns CDR1 SGHAT and CDR2 FQNNGV. The CDR3 has 16 residues.

This clone was recorded only once. Here the CDR3 DNA reads TGTGCCAGCAGTATGGGACAGGGTGGCGAGCAGTACTTC. Protein: CASSMGQGGEQYF. The V call is TRBV27, the J call TRBJ2-7; the match to TRBD1 covers 9 bases. V gave up 5 bases and J gave up 6 bases; unmatched junction bases: 5. The CDR3 length is 13 residues. CDR1 and CDR2 (germline): MNHEY, SMNVEV (reference sequence).

The rearrangement joins TRBV5-4 to TRBJ1-2, with 8 bases lining up with TRBD1. The CDR3 length is 12 residues. Trimming at V came to 4 bases and at J to 8 bases, leaving 4 bases not matched to a gene. Per the germline V gene, CDR1 is SGHNT and CDR2 is YYREEE (reference sequence). The CDR3 coding sequence is TGTGCCAGCAGCACTAACAGGGGGGGCTACACCTTC. Translation gives CASSTNRGGYTF.

This sequence joins TRBV27 and TRBJ2-5; 12 bases agree with TRBD2. The CDR3 covers 18 residues. Germline CDR1 MNHEY, CDR2 SMNVEV (reference sequence). The trim removed 5 bases at V and 5 bases at J, leaving 15 bases unmatched. The CDR3 protein is CASSPGLAGSPSFETQYF. The CDR3 DNA is TGTGCCAGCAGTCCCGGACTAGCGGGATCTCCGTCTTTCGAGACCCAGTACTTC.

This clone was picked up one time. This chain joins TRBV20-1 and TRBJ2-5; D might be TRBD2 (6 bases). Germline V CDR1 and CDR2: DFQATT, SNEGSKA (reference sequence). This CDR3 has 14 residues. Trimming pared 3 bases from V and 4 bases from J, leaving 15 bases between. The CDR3 sequence is CSASHRPGGETQYF. CDR3 nucleotides: TGCAGTGCTAGTCATCGTCCCGGGGGAGAGACCCAGTACTTC.

The chain links TRBV20-1 to TRBJ2-2, with 7 bases identical to TRBD2. The CDR3 extends over 15 amino acids. Germline CDR1 reads DFQATT; CDR2 reads SNEGSKA (reference sequence). J was trimmed by 5 bases and V by 3 bases; bases with no gene match: 9. CDR3 loop: CSASRQRGGTGELFF. In DNA, the CDR3 is TGCAGTGCTAGTCGACAGCGCGGGGGAACCGGGGAGCTGTTTTTT.

CDR3 sequence (DNA): TGTGCCAGTAGTACCCGTCCCGGAGGATTGCGTGGCTACACCTTC. Translated: CASSTRPGGLRGYTF. The rearrangement links TRBV19 to TRBJ1-2; no clear D. V lost 4 bases and J lost 7, with 19 bases in between. CDR1 is LNHDA and CDR2 is SQIVND in the germline V gene (reference sequence). This CDR3 contains 15 residues. Filled out from reference TRBV19 and TRBJ1-2, the complete variable domain reads DGGITQSPKYLFRKEGQNVTLSCEQNLNHDAMYWYRQDPGQGLRLIYYSQIVNDFQKGDIAEGYSVSREKKESFPLTVTSAQKNPTAFYLCASSTRPGGLRGYTFGSGTRLTVV.

This chain links TRBV5-1 with TRBJ2-1; perhaps TRBD2 as D (6 bases). Deletions cut 0 bases from V and 5 bases from J, with 15 bases between. The germline CDR1 and CDR2 sequences are SGHRS and YFSETQ. This CDR3 comprises 16 residues. CDR3 nucleotide sequence: TGCGCCAGCAGCTTGGAAGGGACTCTACCCGACAATGAGCAGTTCTTC. This sequence encodes CASSLEGTLPDNEQFF.